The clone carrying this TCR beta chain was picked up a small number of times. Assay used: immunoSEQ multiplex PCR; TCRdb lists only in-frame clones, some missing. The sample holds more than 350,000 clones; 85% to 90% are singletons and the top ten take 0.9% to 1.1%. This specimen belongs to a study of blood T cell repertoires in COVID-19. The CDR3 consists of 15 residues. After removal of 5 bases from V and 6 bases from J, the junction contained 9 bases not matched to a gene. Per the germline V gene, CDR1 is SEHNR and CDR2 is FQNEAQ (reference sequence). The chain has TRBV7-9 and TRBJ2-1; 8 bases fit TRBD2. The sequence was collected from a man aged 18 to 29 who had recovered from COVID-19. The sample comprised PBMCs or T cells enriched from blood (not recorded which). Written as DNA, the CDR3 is TGTGCCAGCAGCCGCCGGCGGGGGGCTCTCAATGAGCAGTTCTTC. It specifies CASSRRRGALNEQFF.